This T cell receptor beta chain emerged from a study of T cell changes during pregnancy in multiple sclerosis. This clone was counted between two and nine times. Generated by immunoSEQ multiplex PCR, the TCRdb table keeps only in-frame clones and is missing some. The sample lists 35,000 to 50,000 clones; 90% were seen once. This receptor was identified in a female donor in good health, enrolled as a control in a pregnancy study. Sequencing used peripheral blood, obtained in the second trimester of pregnancy.

The CDR3 DNA is TGTGCCAGCAGTCGGGAGCCAGCGTCACCCCTCCACTTT. It yields the protein CASSREPASPLHF. The V gene is TRBV11-3, the J gene TRBJ1-6; D unclear. The CDR3 has 13 residues. Between the trimmed V and J ends, which lost 6 bases and 10 bases, there was a span of 13 bases. Germline V gene lookup returns CDR1 SGHNT and CDR2 YENEEA.